These 5 T cell receptor beta chains were all obtained from the same sample, sequenced in a study of vaccination and CD4 T cells after COVID-19. CD4+ T cells that had been cultured provided DNA sequenced with the Oncomine TCR Beta short-read assay. Genomic DNA extraction was carried out from cultured CD4+ T cells. TCRdb re-analysed the PCR reads in MiXCR, keeping a single row per CDR3 protein. The table includes about 6,300 distinct CDR3 sequences, approximately 31% detected once. These receptors' antigens are unknown. Treatment in this sample: roughly ten-day PBMC culture with coronavirus spike peptide pools or control peptides (ViraFEST assay). These CD4+ T cells came from an unexposed donor, sampled before the COVID-19 pandemic (2011-2018). The material sequenced was CD4+ T cells from blood, cultured in vitro. These TCRs come from a human donor in good health.

This clonotype appeared a single time. The chain carries TRBV27 and TRBJ1-6, with D perhaps matching TRBD1 (5 bases). This CDR3 contains 16 residues. Germline CDR1 reads MNHEY; CDR2 reads SMNVEV (reference sequence). V gave up 10 bases and J gave up 3 bases, with 19 bases separating them. The CDR3: CATLLGVIHYNSPLHF. CDR3 nucleotides: TGTGCCACCTTGCTAGGGGTGATCCACTATAATTCACCCCTCCACTTT.

This clonotype was seen only a few times. The V gene is TRBV7-3, the J gene TRBJ2-3; 10 bases match TRBD2. This CDR3 region has 16 residues. After removal of 4 bases from V and 0 bases from J, the junction contained 4 bases not matched to a gene. From germline, CDR1 is SGHTA and CDR2 FQGTGA. As DNA, the CDR3 is TGTGCCAGCAGCTCCGGACTAGCGGCTAGCACAGATACGCAGTATTTT. Amino acid sequence: CASSSGLAASTDTQYF.

The CDR3 DNA sequence: TGCAGTGCTAGCTCGGGAGTACAGCGCAATGAGCAGTTCTTC. This encodes CSASSGVQRNEQFF. The J gene is TRBJ2-1, the V gene TRBV20-1; D is perhaps TRBD2 (6 bases). V lost 3 bases to trimming and J lost 6 bases, with 15 bases between them. Germline V lookup: CDR1 DFQATT, CDR2 SNEGSKA (reference sequence). The CDR3 is made up of 14 amino acids.

V is TRBV4-3 and J is TRBJ2-7; a possible D gene is TRBD2 (5 bases). This CDR3 is built from 17 residues. The ends were cut back, 3 bases at V and 0 bases at J, with 18 bases in the middle. Germline V gene lookup returns CDR1 LGHNA and CDR2 YSLEER. DNA of the CDR3: TGCGCCAGCAGCCACCTAGCTTTATTGACGAGCTCCTACGAGCAGTACTTC. The encoded protein is CASSHLALLTSSYEQYF.

The rearrangement uses TRBV7-9 and TRBJ2-7; TRBD1 agrees at 7 bases. Germline CDR1 and CDR2: SEHNR and FQNEAQ (reference sequence). The CDR3 contains 14 residues. The V segment lost 5 bases and the J segment 4 bases; nucleotides outside the gene matches: 8. CDR3: CASSPRAGGYEQYF. The DNA for the CDR3 is TGTGCCAGCAGCCCCCGCGCAGGGGGTTACGAGCAGTACTTC.